A single T cell receptor (beta chain) is shown here with its context. This sample is drawn from a study of T cells in Graves' hyperthyroidism and ophthalmopathy. RNA transcripts were the template for amplifying TCR beta CDR3 regions. RT-PCR in the first round (using the HTBI primer set) targeted the TCR CDR3. TCRdb ran MiXCR on the multiplex PCR reads and lists one entry per CDR3 protein. Of hundreds of thousands of distinct CDR3 sequences listed, around 15% were seen once; the top ten hold about 13%. The authors took PBMCs from 10 ml fresh peripheral blood. This CDR3 is built from 17 residues. V trimming: 5 bases; J trimming: 6 bases; junction bases outside the gene matches: 14. Germline V gene data show CDR1 as SGHVS and CDR2 as FQNEAQ.

V and J are TRBV7-8 and TRBJ2-2, with 8 bases lining up with TRBD2. This TCR was sampled from a man aged 18 to 35 with Graves' ophthalmopathy. The sequenced sample consisted of blood. Here the CDR3 reads CASSRPLGRAVAGELFF. As DNA, the CDR3 is TGTGCCAGCAGCCGTCCCCTCGGGAGGGCGGTTGCCGGGGAGCTGTTTTTT.